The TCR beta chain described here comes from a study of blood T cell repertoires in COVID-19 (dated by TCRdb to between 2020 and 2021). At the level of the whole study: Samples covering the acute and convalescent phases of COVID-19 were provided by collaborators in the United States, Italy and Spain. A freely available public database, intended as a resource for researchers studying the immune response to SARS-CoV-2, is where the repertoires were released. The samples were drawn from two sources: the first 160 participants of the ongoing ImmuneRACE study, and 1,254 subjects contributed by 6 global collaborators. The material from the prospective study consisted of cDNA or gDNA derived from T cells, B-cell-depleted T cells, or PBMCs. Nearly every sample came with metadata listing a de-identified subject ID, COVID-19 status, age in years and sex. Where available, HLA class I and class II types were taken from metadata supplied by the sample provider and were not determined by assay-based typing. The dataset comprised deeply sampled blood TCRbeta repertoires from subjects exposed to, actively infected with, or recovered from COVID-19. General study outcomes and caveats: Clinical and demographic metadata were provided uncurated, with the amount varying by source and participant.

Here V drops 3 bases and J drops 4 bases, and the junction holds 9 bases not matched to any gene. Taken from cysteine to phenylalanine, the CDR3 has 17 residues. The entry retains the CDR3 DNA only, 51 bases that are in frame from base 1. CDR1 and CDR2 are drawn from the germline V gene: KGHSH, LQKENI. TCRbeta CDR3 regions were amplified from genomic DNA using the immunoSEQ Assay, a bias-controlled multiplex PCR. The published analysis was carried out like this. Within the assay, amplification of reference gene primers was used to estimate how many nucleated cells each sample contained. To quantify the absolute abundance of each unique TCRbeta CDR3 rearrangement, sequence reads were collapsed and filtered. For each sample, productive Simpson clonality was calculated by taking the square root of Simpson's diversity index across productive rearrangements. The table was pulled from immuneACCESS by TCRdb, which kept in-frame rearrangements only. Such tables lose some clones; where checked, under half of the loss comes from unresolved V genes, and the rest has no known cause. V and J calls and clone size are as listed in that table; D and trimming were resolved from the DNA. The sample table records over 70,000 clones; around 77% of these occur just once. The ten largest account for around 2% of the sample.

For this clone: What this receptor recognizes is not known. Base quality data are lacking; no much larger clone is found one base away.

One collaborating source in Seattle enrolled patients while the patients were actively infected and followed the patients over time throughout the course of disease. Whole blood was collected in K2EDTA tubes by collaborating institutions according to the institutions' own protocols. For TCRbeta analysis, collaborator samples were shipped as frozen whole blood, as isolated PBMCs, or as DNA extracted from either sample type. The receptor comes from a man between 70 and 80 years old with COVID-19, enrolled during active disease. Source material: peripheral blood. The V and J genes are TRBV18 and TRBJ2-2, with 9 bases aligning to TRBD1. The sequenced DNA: TGTGCCAGCTCACCCCCCAGTGGGGGACAGGGCACCGGGGAGCTGTTTTTT. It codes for CASSPPSGGQGTGELFF.